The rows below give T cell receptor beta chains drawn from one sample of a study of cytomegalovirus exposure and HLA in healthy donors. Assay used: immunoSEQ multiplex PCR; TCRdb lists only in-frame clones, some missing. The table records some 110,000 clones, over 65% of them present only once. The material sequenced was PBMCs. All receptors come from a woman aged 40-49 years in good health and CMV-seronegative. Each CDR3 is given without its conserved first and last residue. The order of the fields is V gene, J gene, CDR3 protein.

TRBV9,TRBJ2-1,ASSVEQGNNEQF
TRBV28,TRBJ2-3,ASSLVERPSTDTQY
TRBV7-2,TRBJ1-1,ASSSQGGLTEAF
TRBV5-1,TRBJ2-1,ASSLTGGLYNEQF
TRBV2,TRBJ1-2,ASSVQGVTT
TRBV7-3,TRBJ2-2,ASSLIGGRTGELF
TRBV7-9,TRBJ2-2,ASSLTGSTGELF
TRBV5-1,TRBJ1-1,ASKLTGTSVNTEAF
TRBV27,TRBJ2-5,ASSSLQGFREETQY
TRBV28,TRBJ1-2,ASSLPGNYGYT
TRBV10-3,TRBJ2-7,AISEFSGRAYEQY
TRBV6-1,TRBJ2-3,ASSEASTGWDTQY
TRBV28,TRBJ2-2,ASSSRDTGELF
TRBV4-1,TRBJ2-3,ASSQESLGVAGTDTQY
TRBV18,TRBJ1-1,ASSPDRDTEAF
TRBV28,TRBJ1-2,ASSSGQGETQNYGYT
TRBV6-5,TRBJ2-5,ASSLQGAQETQY
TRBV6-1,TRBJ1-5,ASSKEGAGVSNQPQH
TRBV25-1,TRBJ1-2,ASSAGTDYGYT
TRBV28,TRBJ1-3,ASSFNSGNTIY
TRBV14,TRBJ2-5,ASSQDPGGWETQY
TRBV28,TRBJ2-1,ASSRGTGDGQF
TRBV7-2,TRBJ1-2,ASSDYRGGIDYGYT
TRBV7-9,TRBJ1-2,ASSLGDGYT
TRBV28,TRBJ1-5,ATPPGQGLPQPQH
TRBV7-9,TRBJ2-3,ASSLLLPGDTQY
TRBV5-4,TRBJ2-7,ASSLGTGALLYEQY